This T cell receptor (beta chain) was identified in a study of shared clonotypes between healthy human individuals. As for the study in general: CD4 naive and CD4 memory each took three plates per donor, while CD8 naive took two and CD8 memory one.

Assay: immunoSEQ multiplex PCR; the TCRdb copy retains only in-frame clones and omits some. The sample has some 2.4 million clones, under 95% seen once. Those who donated were healthy HIV-negative adults, with no recent acute infections or vaccinations reported. The CDR3 sequence is 15 residues long. V was shortened by 5 bases and J by 2 bases, with 16 bases between the two germline ends. Germline V gene data show CDR1 as SGHAT and CDR2 as FQNNGV. Sequencing was carried out using naive CD4+ T cells from PBMCs. Subset given: CD45RA+ positively selected. This clonotype was obtained from a man aged 18 to 29 in good health. Some clones in this sample may be carry-over from other donors' samples. The chain recombines TRBV11-2 with TRBJ2-7; D call uncertain. CDR3 protein: CASSQLRGGTYEQYF. The CDR3 coding sequence is TGTGCCAGCAGCCAATTAAGAGGTGGGACCTACGAGCAGTACTTC. The variable domain in full, completed from reference TRBV11-2 and TRBJ2-7, reads EAGVAQSPRYKIIEKRQSVAFWCNPISGHATLYWYQQILGQGPKLLIQFQNNGVVDDSQLPKDRFSAERLKGVDSTLKIQPAKLEDSAVYLCASSQLRGGTYEQYFGPGTRLTVT.